The 26 T cell receptor beta chains in this list originate from one sample, sequenced in a study of blood T cell repertoires in COVID-19. Clones were read by immunoSEQ multiplex PCR, and TCRdb kept only the in-frame ones, dropping some. This table holds about 130,000 clones, approximately 83% found once. The sample taken for sequencing was peripheral blood. The receptor set was obtained from a woman between 45 and 65 years old who had recovered from COVID-19.

This chain's CDR3 is CASSDVTEVSGANVLTF. The CDR3 DNA is TGTGCCAGCAGTGACGTGACAGAGGTTTCAGGGGCCAACGTCCTGACTTTC. V usage is TRBV2 and J usage is TRBJ2-6; TRBD1 is a possible D gene (5 bases). Between the trimmed V and J ends, which lost 3 bases and 4 bases, there was a span of 16 bases. The CDR3 is made up of 17 amino acids. CDR1 and CDR2 from the germline V gene are SNHLY and FYNNEI.

This clone was seen only a few times. The V and J genes are TRBV4-2 and TRBJ2-1; D is uncertain. Deletions cut 0 bases from V and 5 bases from J, with 8 bases between. The CDR3 is 14 residues long. Germline values: CDR1 LGHNA, CDR2 YNFKEQ. The CDR3 region is CASSQDAQDNEQFF. The DNA of the CDR3 is TGTGCCAGCAGCCAAGATGCCCAGGACAATGAGCAGTTCTTC.

The chain has TRBV18 and TRBJ1-2; the D gene is possibly TRBD1 (5 bases). The germline V and J ends were trimmed by 3 bases and 4 bases, with 15 bases remaining between them. The CDR3 is 15 residues long. The germline V gene has CDR1 KGHSH and CDR2 LQKENI. The CDR3: CASSPRTSQLYGYTF. CDR3 sequence (DNA): TGTGCCAGCTCACCGAGGACATCCCAGCTCTATGGCTACACCTTC.

In this sample, this clone turned up a few times. The chain combines TRBV10-2 with TRBJ2-7; perhaps TRBD2 as D (7 bases). Germline loops: CDR1 WSHSY, CDR2 SAAADI. The CDR3 consists of 16 residues. Trimming stripped 6 bases from V and 3 bases from J, with 21 bases between. The CDR3 loop reads CASSPSGAGVVYEQYF. CDR3 nucleotides: TGCGCCAGCAGCCCTTCAGGGGCGGGAGTTGTCTACGAGCAGTACTTC.

The V and J genes are TRBV18 and TRBJ1-2; TRBD1 might be the D (5 bases). Germline V gene sequence: CDR1 KGHSH, CDR2 LQKENI. The germline V and J ends were trimmed by 2 bases and 2 bases, with 12 bases remaining between them. The CDR3 runs 15 residues. CDR3 sequence: CASSPGGEGNYGYTF. The DNA for the CDR3 is TGTGCCAGCTCACCAGGAGGGGAGGGAAACTATGGCTACACCTTC.

The CDR3 DNA reads TGTGCCAGCAGCCCCCGGCAGGGAAAGAGAGAGACCCAGTACTTC. As protein: CASSPRQGKRETQYF. The rearrangement joins TRBV6-2 or TRBV6-3 to TRBJ2-5; D might be TRBD1 (5 bases). Germline V gives CDR1 MNHEY, CDR2 SVGEGT. This CDR3 is built from 15 residues. Trimming pared 6 bases from V and 4 bases from J, leaving 18 bases between.

J is TRBJ2-4 and V is TRBV4-2; 8 bases are a match to TRBD1. J gave up 9 bases and V 0 bases, and 7 bases lay outside the gene matches. This CDR3 region has 15 residues. CDR1 is LGHNA, CDR2 YNFKEQ, per germline. CDR3 bases: TGTGCCAGCAGCCAAGATATTGGACAGGGAGGCATTCAGTACTTC. Amino acid sequence: CASSQDIGQGGIQYF.

This chain uses TRBV5-4 with TRBJ2-2; no firm D call. There are 13 residues in the CDR3. Trimming cost V 1 base and J 6 bases, with 7 bases left between them. Germline CDR1 is SGHNT and CDR2 is YYREEE (reference sequence). CDR3 DNA sequence: TGTGCCAGCAGCTTGCAAAGCGCCGGGGAGCTGTTTTTT. Encoded protein: CASSLQSAGELFF.

As for this clone: The junction departs from germline at one end; a sequencing error may be responsible. The rearrangement joins TRBV11-2 to TRBJ2-5; D not resolved. This CDR3 comprises 13 residues. Germline V gene data show CDR1 as SGHAT and CDR2 as FQNNGV. The CDR3 sequence is CVSSLQAQETQYF. CDR3 nucleotide sequence: TGTGTCAGCAGCCTGCAAGCGCAAGAGACCCAGTACTTC.

The chain has TRBV6-6 and TRBJ1-4, with D possibly matching TRBD1 (6 bases). The CDR3 runs to 14 residues. Germline CDR1 is MNHNY and CDR2 is SVGAGI (reference sequence). Trimming shortened V by 5 bases and J by 7 bases, and 14 bases separated the two germline ends. DNA for the CDR3: TGTGCCAGCAGTCAATCCGACAGGACTGAAAAACTGTTTTTT. This sequence encodes CASSQSDRTEKLFF.

This clone showed up just a few times. CDR3 coding DNA: TGTGCCAGCAGCTTAAGGGACAGGCGGACTGAAGCTTTCTTT. Amino acid sequence: CASSLRDRRTEAFF. This chain joins TRBV7-9 and TRBJ1-1; 8 nucleotides match TRBD1. CDR1 and CDR2 from the germline V gene are SEHNR and FQNEAQ (reference sequence). The ends lost 2 bases at V and 5 bases at J; junction bases unmatched: 4. CDR3 length: 14 residues.

The chain employs TRBV5-8 and TRBJ2-5; 9 bases match TRBD2. Trimming took 1 base from V and 0 from J; bases not matched to a gene: 4. This CDR3 has 16 residues. Germline CDR1 and CDR2: SGHTS and YDEGEE. The CDR3 region is CASSLFGGGDQETQYF. The CDR3 nucleotides are TGTGCCAGCAGCTTGTTTGGCGGGGGGGACCAAGAGACCCAGTACTTC.

The J gene is TRBJ2-2, the V gene TRBV7-2; D is perhaps TRBD2 (5 bases). Trimming left V 4 bases short and J 5 bases short, with 14 bases between. CDR1 SGHTA and CDR2 FQGNSA come from the germline V gene. CDR3 size: 15 residues. The CDR3, as DNA: TGTGCCAGCAGCTCTGTCCGGCGGGCAACCGGGGAGCTGTTTTTT. Translation: CASSSVRRATGELFF.

This clone was counted a few times. V usage is TRBV3-1 (or the pseudogene TRBV3-2) and J usage is TRBJ1-1; 7 positions match TRBD1. This CDR3 contains 14 residues. CDR1 and CDR2 (germline): LGHDT, YNNKEL (reference sequence). Unmatched junction bases numbered 6, after V lost 6 bases and J lost 2 bases. For the CDR3, the DNA is TGTGCCAGCAGAAGGGGGCTTGCTAACACTGAAGCTTTCTTT. This translates into CASRRGLANTEAFF.

This chain uses TRBV5-4 with TRBJ2-7; unclear D gene. CDR3 size: 15 residues. Trimming shortened V by 3 bases and J by 3 bases, and 16 bases separated the two germline ends. The V gene's germline CDR1 is SGHNT and CDR2 YYREEE (reference sequence). In DNA form, the CDR3 reads TGTGCCAGCAGCTCTGGCCCGATGTTTCGCTACGAGCAGTACTTC. This sequence encodes CASSSGPMFRYEQYF.

The chain combines TRBV6-1 with TRBJ2-3; 8 positions match TRBD2. The CDR3 sequence is 16 residues long. Germline V gene lookup returns CDR1 MNHNS and CDR2 SASEGT. The V and J ends lost 4 bases and 0 bases, in that order; junction bases with no gene match: 6. The CDR3 sequence is CASSVIAGSSTDTQYF. For the CDR3, the DNA is TGTGCCAGCAGTGTTATAGCGGGGTCTAGCACAGATACGCAGTATTTT.

The CDR3 protein is CASSQDRARGRAGELFF. CDR3 bases: TGCGCCAGCAGCCAAGATCGGGCCAGGGGGCGGGCCGGGGAGCTGTTTTTT. V usage is TRBV4-1 and J usage is TRBJ2-2, with 8 bases identical to TRBD1. The V segment lost 0 bases and the J segment 6 bases; nucleotides outside the gene matches: 9. The CDR3 consists of 17 residues. Germline V CDR1 and CDR2: MGHRA, YSYEKL.

This clone was detected once. The V call is TRBV24-1, the J call TRBJ1-5; D is undetermined. The V end was cut by 3 bases, the J end by 6 bases, with 8 bases between. The CDR3 is 13 residues long. Looked up from germline, CDR1 is KGHDR and CDR2 is SFDVKD. The CDR3: CATSDSLSQPQHF. In DNA, the CDR3 is TGTGCCACCAGTGATAGTCTAAGTCAGCCCCAGCATTTT.

The chain has TRBV12-3 or TRBV12-4 and TRBJ1-1; D is ambiguous. This CDR3 region has 13 residues. The ends were cut back, 1 base at V and 3 bases at J, with 6 bases in the middle. This chain's CDR3 is CASSLGEYTEAFF. Here the CDR3 DNA reads TGTGCCAGCAGTTTAGGCGAGTACACTGAAGCTTTCTTT.

This clone has only one observation. The J gene is TRBJ1-1, the V gene TRBV11-2, with D uncertain. This CDR3 has 13 residues. Germline V gives CDR1 SGHAT, CDR2 FQNNGV. Trimming took off 2 bases at V and 4 bases at J, with 8 bases between the two ends. The CDR3 here is CASSLTRSTEAFF. CDR3 nucleotide sequence: TGTGCCAGCAGCTTAACGAGGAGCACTGAAGCTTTCTTT.

The count of this clone is one. The chain's CDR3 is CASSLLAGEYNEQFF. In DNA, the CDR3 is TGTGCCAGCAGCCTGCTAGCGGGGGAGTACAATGAGCAGTTCTTC. The chain combines TRBV5-4 with TRBJ2-1; 10 nucleotides agree with TRBD2. This CDR3 has 15 residues. In germline, CDR1 is SGHNT, CDR2 YYREEE (reference sequence). V shed 4 bases, J shed 4 bases, and the junction held 5 bases outside the gene matches.

The CDR3 here is CASSQEGQGANYGYTF. The CDR3 bases are TGTGCCAGCAGCCAGGAGGGACAGGGGGCTAACTATGGCTACACCTTC. The chain links TRBV4-2 to TRBJ1-2, with 11 bases aligning to TRBD1. The CDR3 has 16 amino acids. Germline V CDR1 and CDR2: LGHNA, YNFKEQ. Germline trimming cut 3 bases from V and 0 bases from J; bases unmatched to any gene: 3.

The chain combines TRBV5-6 with TRBJ1-2; TRBD1 aligns across 10 bases. V dropped 5 bases and J dropped 2; count of bases not matched to a gene: 3. This CDR3 spans 14 amino acids. The germline CDR1 and CDR2 sequences are SGHDT and YYEEEE. CDR3 amino acids: CASSPGQGNYGYTF. CDR3 DNA: TGTGCCAGCAGTCCGGGACAGGGGAACTATGGCTACACCTTC. Full variable domain (missing parts from reference TRBV5-6 and TRBJ1-2): DAGVTQSPTHLIKTRGQQVTLRCSPKSGHDTVSWYQQALGQGPQFIFQYYEEEERQRGNFPDRFSGHQFPNYSSELNVNALLLGDSALYLCASSPGQGNYGYTFGSGTRLTVV.

The chain carries TRBV6-5 and TRBJ2-2, with D unresolved. This CDR3 contains 12 residues. V was trimmed by 10 bases and J by 8 bases, leaving 14 bases between them. Germline lookup yields CDR1 MNHEY and CDR2 SVGAGI. The CDR3 nucleotides are TGTGCCACCGGCAGGTTGGAAGGGGAGCTGTTTTTT. It encodes CATGRLEGELFF.

This clone was found a few times. The rearrangement links TRBV29-1 to TRBJ1-1; maybe TRBD1 (5 bases). From germline, CDR1 is SQVTM and CDR2 ANQGSEA. Trimming cost V 7 bases and J 5 bases, with 11 bases left between them. The CDR3 covers 11 residues. The CDR3 loop reads CSGWEGTEAFF. In nucleotides, the CDR3 is TGCAGCGGGTGGGAGGGGACTGAAGCTTTCTTT.

This chain links TRBV3-1 (or the pseudogene TRBV3-2) with TRBJ2-5; TRBD2 agrees at 14 bases. The germline CDR1 and CDR2 sequences are LGHDT and YNNKEL (reference sequence). Trimming cost V 4 bases and J 2 bases; bases outside gene matches: 6. The CDR3 has 17 residues. The CDR3 DNA follows: TGTGCCAGCAGCCCGACTAGCGGGAGGGGGGGGCAAGAGACCCAGTACTTC. Translated: CASSPTSGRGGQETQYF.